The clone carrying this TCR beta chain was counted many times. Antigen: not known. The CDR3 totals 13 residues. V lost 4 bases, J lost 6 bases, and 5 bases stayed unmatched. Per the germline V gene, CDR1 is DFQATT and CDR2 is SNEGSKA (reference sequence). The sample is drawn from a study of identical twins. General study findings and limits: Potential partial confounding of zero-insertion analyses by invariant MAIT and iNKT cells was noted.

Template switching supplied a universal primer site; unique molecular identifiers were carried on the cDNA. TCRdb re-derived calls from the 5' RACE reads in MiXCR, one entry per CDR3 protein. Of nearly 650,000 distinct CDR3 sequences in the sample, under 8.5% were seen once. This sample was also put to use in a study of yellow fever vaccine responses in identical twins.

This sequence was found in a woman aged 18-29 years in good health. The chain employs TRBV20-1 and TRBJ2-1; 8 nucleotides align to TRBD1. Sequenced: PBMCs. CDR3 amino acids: CSATGGLVNEQFF. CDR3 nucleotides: TGCAGTGCTACAGGGGGCTTGGTCAATGAGCAGTTCTTC.